The 18 T cell receptor beta chains below all came from one sample that was sequenced in a study of T cell responses to AZD1222 COVID-19 vaccine. Repertoires were generated with immunoSEQ multiplex PCR, while TCRdb's copy carries only in-frame clones and drops some. The repertoire holds about 100,000 clones, with approximately 90% as singletons. The sequencing here drew on peripheral blood, taken 28 days after the second AZD1222 dose. The receptors were gathered from an adult who received the AZD1222 COVID-19 vaccine.

This rearrangement joins TRBV4-1 to TRBJ2-3; possibly TRBD1 or TRBD2 for D (5 bases each). Trimming left V 0 bases short and J 4 bases short, with 14 bases between. CDR3 length equals 16 residues. Germline CDR1 is MGHRA and CDR2 is YSYEKL. CDR3 DNA: TGCGCCAGCAGCCAAGACGGGACCCTGGACCCAGATACGCAGTATTTT. Amino acid sequence: CASSQDGTLDPDTQYF.

This chain joins TRBV20-1 and TRBJ2-5, with a possible D match to TRBD1 (5 bases). The CDR3 totals 11 residues. Trimming took off 6 bases at V and 2 bases at J, with 7 bases between the two ends. CDR1 is DFQATT, CDR2 SNEGSKA, per germline (reference sequence). In nucleotides, the CDR3 is TGCAGTGCCAGACAGCAAGAGACCCAGTACTTC. It encodes CSARQQETQYF.

This sequence joins TRBV5-1 and TRBJ2-6; 8 nucleotides line up with TRBD1. Germline CDR1 is SGHRS and CDR2 is YFSETQ. The V gene end was trimmed by 0 bases and the J gene end by 3 bases; junction bases not matched to a gene: 14. The length of the CDR3 is 20 residues. The CDR3 region has the DNA TGCGCCAGCAGCTTGGAAAAATGGGCAGGGGGCGATAATGGGGCCAACGTCCTGACTTTC. This translates into CASSLEKWAGGDNGANVLTF.

The chain employs TRBV6-2 or TRBV6-3 and TRBJ1-1; D not resolved. Germline values: CDR1 MNHEY, CDR2 SVGEGT. The CDR3 loop spans 16 amino acids. V was clipped by 6 bases and J by 4 bases, with 21 bases between them. The CDR3 DNA reads as TGTGCCAGCAGCCCTAACGCCTACCCCGGGAGCACTGAAGCTTTCTTT. Translation gives CASSPNAYPGSTEAFF.

This clone was counted once. The sample has other DNA sequences that encode this CDR3 too. The chain carries TRBV5-1 and TRBJ2-2; unclear D gene. This CDR3 has 14 residues. V was clipped by 0 bases and J by 0 bases, with 3 bases between them. The germline gives CDR1 SGHRS, CDR2 YFSETQ. CDR3 sequence: CASSLGSNTGELFF. CDR3 DNA sequence: TGCGCCAGCAGCTTGGGGTCGAACACCGGGGAGCTGTTTTTT.

The chain is built from TRBV11-2 and TRBJ2-7; a possible D gene is TRBD2 (6 bases). This CDR3 region has 14 residues. V lost 5 bases to trimming and J lost 3 bases, with 14 bases between them. The V gene's germline CDR1 is SGHAT and CDR2 FQNNGV. The CDR3 DNA follows: TGTGCCAGCAGCCCCTTTCGACTAGTCTACGAGCAGTACTTC. Translating gives CASSPFRLVYEQYF.

The V call is TRBV14, the J call TRBJ1-1, with no clear D. The CDR3 is made up of 11 amino acids. V lost 8 bases and J lost 0, with 4 bases in between. Germline loops: CDR1 SGHDN, CDR2 FVKESK. Here the CDR3 reads CASSVNTEAFF. CDR3 sequence (DNA): TGTGCCAGCTCAGTGAACACTGAAGCTTTCTTT.

CDR3 DNA sequence: TGCGCCAGCAGCTCCGGGACAGCGGCCTACGAGCAGTACTTC. It is translated as CASSSGTAAYEQYF. This chain uses TRBV5-1 with TRBJ2-7, with 7 bases that match TRBD1. The CDR3 has 14 residues. In germline, CDR1 is SGHRS, CDR2 YFSETQ. Trimming cost V 3 bases and J 2 bases; bases outside gene matches: 5. The variable domain in full, completed from reference TRBV5-1 and TRBJ2-7, reads KAGVTQTPRYLIKTRGQQVTLSCSPISGHRSVSWYQQTPGQGLQFLFEYFSETQRNKGNFPGRFSGRQFSNSRSEMNVSTLELGDSALYLCASSSGTAAYEQYFGPGTRLTVT.

The V gene is TRBV5-1, the J gene TRBJ1-5; D might be TRBD1 (6 bases). CDR3 length: 15 residues. CDR1 SGHRS and CDR2 YFSETQ come from the germline V gene. Between the trimmed V and J ends, which lost 0 bases and 1 base, there was a span of 8 bases. The CDR3: CASSLEGGSNQPQHF. As DNA, the CDR3 is TGCGCCAGCAGCTTGGAGGGGGGGAGCAATCAGCCCCAGCATTTT. Using reference TRBV5-1 and TRBJ1-5 for the parts outside the CDR3, the full variable domain is KAGVTQTPRYLIKTRGQQVTLSCSPISGHRSVSWYQQTPGQGLQFLFEYFSETQRNKGNFPGRFSGRQFSNSRSEMNVSTLELGDSALYLCASSLEGGSNQPQHFGDGTRLSIL.

The chain links TRBV20-1 to TRBJ2-7; 7 positions agree with TRBD2. Germline CDR1 is DFQATT and CDR2 is SNEGSKA (reference sequence). V shed 3 bases and J 3 bases; nucleotides not matched to a gene: 5. CDR3 length: 13 residues. The CDR3 DNA reads TGCAGTGCTAGTCTCTGGGAGGGCTACGAGCAGTACTTC. Residues: CSASLWEGYEQYF.

The chain has TRBV18 and TRBJ1-2; D may be TRBD1 (6 bases). Deletions cut 5 bases from V and 6 bases from J, with 13 bases between. Germline lookup yields CDR1 KGHSH and CDR2 LQKENI. The CDR3 sequence is 13 residues long. CDR3 loop: CASSNREANGYTF. The CDR3 bases are TGTGCCAGCTCAAACAGGGAGGCAAATGGCTACACCTTC. Drawing the rest from reference TRBV18 and TRBJ1-2, the complete variable domain is NAGVMQNPRHLVRRRGQEARLRCSPMKGHSHVYWYRQLPEEGLKFMVYLQKENIIDESGMPKERFSAEFPKEGPSILRIQQVVRGDSAAYFCASSNREANGYTFGSGTRLTVV.

The V gene is TRBV7-2, the J gene TRBJ1-1; TRBD1 agrees at 7 bases. Germline V gene sequence: CDR1 SGHTA, CDR2 FQGNSA. The V and J ends lost 2 bases and 1 base, in that order; junction bases with no gene match: 4. There are 15 residues in the CDR3. The DNA for the CDR3 is TGTGCCAGCAGCTTACACAACAGGGGGAACACTGAAGCTTTCTTT. This gives the protein CASSLHNRGNTEAFF.

This chain joins TRBV7-9 and TRBJ1-1, with 7 bases fitting TRBD1. V shed 3 bases and J 0 bases; nucleotides not matched to a gene: 4. The CDR3 spans 15 residues. Germline assignment: CDR1 SEHNR and CDR2 FQNEAQ (reference sequence). CDR3 region: CASSFGQALNTEAFF. The DNA of the CDR3 is TGTGCCAGCAGCTTTGGACAGGCTTTGAACACTGAAGCTTTCTTT.

A few counts support this clone. The CDR3 reads CASSSGTSGTETQYF. DNA for the CDR3: TGCGCCAGCAGCTCCGGGACTAGCGGGACTGAGACCCAGTACTTC. The chain combines TRBV5-1 with TRBJ2-5; TRBD2 agrees at 13 bases. Germline V lookup: CDR1 SGHRS, CDR2 YFSETQ. This CDR3 comprises 15 residues. Unmatched junction bases numbered 4, after V lost 3 bases and J lost 5 bases.

The chain uses TRBV9 and TRBJ2-2, with TRBD2 matching over 10 bases. This CDR3 is 19 amino acids long. The germline V gene encodes CDR1 SGDLS and CDR2 YYNGEE. V was pared by 4 bases and J by 7 bases, with 19 bases of the junction left unmatched. CDR3 in amino acids: CASSPTPGLAGVPSGELFF. In DNA form, the CDR3 reads TGTGCCAGCAGCCCTACTCCAGGTCTAGCGGGAGTTCCAAGCGGGGAGCTGTTTTTT.

The CDR3 here is CASSLGGTLRGYTF. CDR3 DNA: TGTGCCAGCAGCTTGGGGGGGACGCTTCGGGGCTACACCTTC. The rearrangement links TRBV7-2 to TRBJ1-2, with D tentatively TRBD1 (5 bases). V was cut by 3 bases and J by 8 bases, with 16 bases left in between. The CDR3 has 14 residues. Per germline, CDR1 SGHTA and CDR2 FQGNSA.

V gene TRBV5-1 combines with J gene TRBJ2-5, with 7 bases lining up with TRBD1. The CDR3 sequence is 15 residues long. Germline V gives CDR1 SGHRS, CDR2 YFSETQ. The V gene end was trimmed by 0 bases and the J gene end by 5 bases; junction bases not matched to a gene: 7. The CDR3 protein is CASSLGQGFRETQYF. For the CDR3, the DNA is TGCGCCAGCAGCTTGGGACAGGGTTTTAGGGAGACCCAGTACTTC.

The chain combines TRBV28 with TRBJ2-7, with a tentative D call TRBD1 (5 bases). Germline CDR1 reads MDHEN; CDR2 reads SYDVKM. This CDR3 is 15 amino acids long. V was shortened by 5 bases and J by 3 bases, with 17 bases between the two germline ends. CDR3 bases: TGTGCCAGCAGTCCTGCTGGGCAGGGTGACTACGAGCAGTACTTC. Protein: CASSPAGQGDYEQYF.